This TCR beta chain was profiled in a study of T cells in localized non-small cell lung cancer. Study findings and constraints: Among blood samples, higher T cell density accompanied longer overall survival. Sequencing, confined to only one tumor region, leaves heterogeneity possible.

Generated by immunoSEQ multiplex PCR, the TCRdb table keeps only in-frame clones and is missing some. The sample yields more than 11,000 clones, approximately 89% seen once. As for this clone: As yet, its antigen is unknown.

This CDR3 has 16 residues. V lost 3 bases to trimming and J lost 1 base, with 12 bases between them. The germline gives CDR1 SGHDN, CDR2 FVKESK. The TCR sequence derives from a man aged 40 to 70 with stage III lung adenocarcinoma. This rearrangement joins TRBV14 to TRBJ2-2; D remains ambiguous. The sequencing here drew on peripheral blood mononuclear cells, taken before any cancer treatment. The DNA of the CDR3 is TGTGCCAGCAGCCAGGCTCAGGAATTGAACACCGGGGAGCTGTTTTTT. Translated: CASSQAQELNTGELFF.